Each of the 21 T cell receptor beta chains below was sequenced from the same sample in a study of cytomegalovirus exposure and HLA in healthy donors. Only in-frame clones appear in the TCRdb table, and some are missing; sequencing was by immunoSEQ multiplex PCR. The sample includes about 60,000 clones, 90% of them seen just once. The sample was PBMCs. The source of these receptors is a man aged 18 to 30 in good health and CMV-seronegative.

The DNA for the CDR3 is TGTGCCAGCAGTTTCCCCTCCCCGGGACTAGCGGAAGAGACCCAGTACTTC. Translated: CASSFPSPGLAEETQYF. The chain joins TRBV28 to TRBJ2-5; 11 bases agree with TRBD2. The junction had 9 bases not matched to a gene; V was cut back by 3 bases and J by 3 bases. Per the germline V gene, CDR1 is MDHEN and CDR2 is SYDVKM. The CDR3 contains 17 residues. The full variable domain, in which reference TRBV28 and TRBJ2-5 provide the parts outside the CDR3, is DVKVTQSSRYLVKRTGEKVFLECVQDMDHENMFWYRQDPGLGLRLIYFSYDVKMKEKGDIPEGYSVSREKKERFSLILESASTNQTSMYLCASSFPSPGLAEETQYFGPGTRLLVL.

The chain recombines TRBV10-1 with TRBJ2-7; 10 bases line up with TRBD2. V lost 8 bases and J lost 4; bases outside the gene matches: 14. CDR1 is WNHNN and CDR2 is SYGVQD in the germline V gene (reference sequence). This CDR3 is 16 amino acids long. CDR3 in amino acids: CASFPREREGLYEQYF. The CDR3 bases are TGCGCCAGCTTCCCAAGAGAGCGGGAGGGCCTGTACGAGCAGTACTTC.

This clone was seen a handful of times. The V gene is TRBV9, the J gene TRBJ2-1; D is possibly TRBD2 (6 bases). The V end lost 0 bases, the J end lost 3 bases, and 13 bases lay between the germline ends. Looked up from germline, CDR1 is SGDLS and CDR2 is YYNGEE. CDR3 size: 16 residues. The DNA of the CDR3 is TGTGCCAGCAGCGTAGCGGGAGTGTCGGTCTACAATGAGCAGTTCTTC. This gives the protein CASSVAGVSVYNEQFF. Filled out from reference TRBV9 and TRBJ2-1, the complete variable domain reads DSGVTQTPKHLITATGQRVTLRCSPRSGDLSVYWYQQSLDQGLQFLIQYYNGEERAKGNILERFSAQQFPDLHSELNLSSLELGDSALYFCASSVAGVSVYNEQFFGPGTRLTVL.

This chain uses TRBV7-6 with TRBJ2-7; D perhaps matches TRBD2 (6 bases). Looked up from germline, CDR1 is SGHVS and CDR2 is FNYEAQ. There are 14 residues in the CDR3. The V gene lost 5 bases and the J gene lost 2 bases, with 13 bases spanning the gap. The CDR3 region has the DNA TGTGCCAGCAGCCCAGGGAGGAGGGCCTACGAGCAGTACTTC. Translated: CASSPGRRAYEQYF.

The chain has TRBV6-9 and TRBJ1-2, with 12 bases lining up with TRBD1. From germline, CDR1 is MNHGY and CDR2 SVAAGI. The ends lost 4 bases at V and 8 bases at J; junction bases unmatched: 8. This CDR3 comprises 15 residues. The CDR3 DNA follows: TGTGCCAGCAGTTCCCCGGGACAGGGGGCGCGGGGCTACACCTTC. This sequence encodes CASSSPGQGARGYTF.

The chain uses TRBV9 and TRBJ2-5, with D possibly matching TRBD1 (5 bases). The CDR3 covers 16 residues. V was shortened by 4 bases and J by 3 bases, with 19 bases between the two germline ends. The germline V gene has CDR1 SGDLS and CDR2 YYNGEE. CDR3 nucleotides: TGTGCCAGCAGCCCTGGGGCTATTAGGATGAAAGAGACCCAGTACTTC. Encoded protein: CASSPGAIRMKETQYF.

This clone has more than one count but fewer than ten. CDR3 region: CASSQDWSSGRVQYF. The CDR3 DNA reads as TGTGCCAGCAGCCAAGATTGGTCTAGCGGGAGGGTGCAGTATTTT. The rearrangement joins TRBV4-2 to TRBJ2-3; 12 bases fit TRBD2. Germline CDR1 is LGHNA and CDR2 is YNFKEQ. The V segment lost 0 bases and the J segment 11 bases; nucleotides outside the gene matches: 6. This CDR3 is 15 amino acids long.

The genes are TRBV19 and TRBJ2-7, with 8 positions matching TRBD2. The length of the CDR3 is 15 residues. Germline values: CDR1 LNHDA, CDR2 SQIVND (reference sequence). V gave up 3 bases and J gave up 3 bases; unmatched junction bases: 7. CDR3 residues: CASSMSLAGLYEQYF. The CDR3 region has the DNA TGTGCCAGTAGTATGTCCCTAGCGGGCCTCTACGAGCAGTACTTC.

The chain recombines TRBV5-6 with TRBJ2-1; perhaps TRBD1 as D (6 bases). The ends were cut back, 2 bases at V and 2 bases at J, with 8 bases in the middle. The CDR3 runs to 14 residues. In germline, CDR1 is SGHDT, CDR2 YYEEEE. CDR3 DNA sequence: TGTGCCAGCAGCTTACAGGGTGCCTACAATGAGCAGTTCTTC. It translates to CASSLQGAYNEQFF.

The chain employs TRBV9 and TRBJ2-3; 14 bases align to TRBD2. Germline CDR1 SGDLS, CDR2 YYNGEE. V lost 6 bases and J lost 4; bases outside the gene matches: 10. The CDR3 has 17 residues. In DNA, the CDR3 is TGTGCCAGCACCTCTACGGGGGGACTAGCGGGAGCAGATACGCAGTATTTT. Its protein is CASTSTGGLAGADTQYF.

The chain couples TRBV19 to TRBJ1-5; 9 bases match TRBD1. J gave up 2 bases and V 6 bases, and 8 bases lay outside the gene matches. Germline CDR1 is LNHDA and CDR2 is SQIVND (reference sequence). The CDR3 is 16 amino acids. The CDR3 nucleotides read TGTGCCAGTAGACAGGGGGCAAATGCGGGCAATCAGCCCCAGCATTTT. Encoded protein: CASRQGANAGNQPQHF.

The V gene is TRBV5-4, the J gene TRBJ2-7, with 8 bases fitting TRBD1. Looked up from germline, CDR1 is SGHNT and CDR2 is YYREEE (reference sequence). V shed 5 bases and J 0 bases; nucleotides not matched to a gene: 7. CDR3 length: 15 amino acids. As DNA, the CDR3 is TGTGCCAGCAGTTTTGGACAGGGCAACTCCTACGAGCAGTACTTC. Its translation: CASSFGQGNSYEQYF.

This sequence joins TRBV7-9 and TRBJ1-5, with D perhaps TRBD1 (5 bases). V was pared by 5 bases and J by 5 bases, with 22 bases between. Germline V gives CDR1 SEHNR, CDR2 FQNEAQ (reference sequence). The CDR3 contains 17 residues. The chain's CDR3 is CASSPSTGHKRDQPQHF. The CDR3 region has the DNA TGTGCCAGCAGCCCATCCACTGGACACAAGCGGGATCAGCCCCAGCATTTT.

V usage is TRBV19 and J usage is TRBJ2-1; tentatively, D is TRBD2 (6 bases). Trimming stripped 5 bases from V and 5 bases from J, with 19 bases between. This CDR3 is built from 16 residues. The V gene's germline CDR1 is LNHDA and CDR2 SQIVND (reference sequence). The CDR3, as DNA: TGTGCCAGTAGTGGGATGGGGGGAGATTCCAACAATGAGCAGTTCTTC. Residues: CASSGMGGDSNNEQFF.

The chain couples TRBV10-3 to TRBJ2-7; TRBD2 matches 8 bases. CDR1 is ENHRY, CDR2 SYGVKD, per germline. Trimming removed 7 bases from V and 4 bases from J; junction bases left unmatched: 6. The CDR3 totals 13 residues. CDR3 residues: CAIKRGLEYEQYF. CDR3 sequence (DNA): TGTGCCATCAAGAGGGGACTAGAGTACGAGCAGTACTTC.

The chain's CDR3 is CASSFLLAGVDEQFF. CDR3 nucleotide sequence: TGCGCCAGCAGCTTCCTACTAGCGGGAGTAGATGAGCAGTTCTTC. V gene TRBV5-1 combines with J gene TRBJ2-1; 11 bases fit TRBD2. The CDR3 length is 15 residues. Germline loops: CDR1 SGHRS, CDR2 YFSETQ. J was trimmed by 8 bases and V by 2 bases; bases with no gene match: 6.

The chain uses TRBV4-1 and TRBJ2-7, with a weak D call TRBD2 (6 bases). The ends were cut back, 3 bases at V and 7 bases at J, with 19 bases in the middle. The CDR3 has 15 residues. Germline assignment: CDR1 MGHRA and CDR2 YSYEKL. The CDR3 coding sequence is TGCGCCAGCAGCCACCCTCTGCGGGGTCGAGGGGAGCAGTACTTC. Its protein is CASSHPLRGRGEQYF.

CDR3 sequence (DNA): TGTGCCAGCAGCGCACCACAGGCCAAAAGTTACGAGCAGTACTTC. As protein: CASSAPQAKSYEQYF. The chain carries TRBV7-8 and TRBJ2-7, with a possible D match to TRBD1 (5 bases). Germline V gives CDR1 SGHVS, CDR2 FQNEAQ. The CDR3 totals 15 residues. V was shortened by 5 bases and J by 4 bases, with 18 bases between the two germline ends.

This clone was seen a few times. CDR3 coding DNA: TGTGCCAGCAGACCAGACAGGCGATACCAAGAGACCCAGTACTTC. Its protein is CASRPDRRYQETQYF. The V and J genes are TRBV28 and TRBJ2-5, with D perhaps TRBD1 (6 bases). Trimming shortened V by 6 bases and J by 0 bases, and 14 bases separated the two germline ends. CDR3 size: 15 residues. CDR1 and CDR2 (germline): MDHEN, SYDVKM.

This clone was recorded once. The chain combines TRBV28 with TRBJ2-2; the D gene is possibly TRBD2 (5 bases). V was clipped by 8 bases and J by 6 bases, with 10 bases between them. CDR1 and CDR2 (germline): MDHEN, SYDVKM. This CDR3 contains 12 residues. CDR3: CASRGKPGELFF. The CDR3 DNA reads as TGTGCCAGCCGAGGGAAACCCGGGGAGCTGTTTTTT.

V and J are TRBV7-2 and TRBJ2-5, with 9 bases matching TRBD2. The length of the CDR3 is 15 residues. From germline, CDR1 is SGHTA and CDR2 FQGNSA. J gave up 3 bases and V 2 bases, and 4 bases lay outside the gene matches. CDR3 nucleotides: TGTGCCAGCAGCTTACCCCGACTAGCGGAAGAGACCCAGTACTTC. The encoded protein is CASSLPRLAEETQYF. The full variable domain, completed using reference TRBV7-2 and TRBJ2-5, is GAGVSQSPSNKVTEKGKDVELRCDPISGHTALYWYRQSLGQGLEFLIYFQGNSAPDKSGLPSDRFSAERTGGSVSTLTIQRTQQEDSAVYLCASSLPRLAEETQYFGPGTRLLVL.